The 22 T cell receptor beta chains listed next were all sequenced from one sample in a study of cytomegalovirus exposure and HLA in healthy donors. PCR employed 60 Vbeta and 13 Jbeta primers. Assay used: immunoSEQ multiplex PCR; TCRdb lists only in-frame clones, some missing. Among around 190,000 clones listed, 60% to 80% were seen once. The source material was PBMCs. Source of these receptors: a woman aged 30 to 39 in good health and CMV-seronegative.

This chain joins TRBV5-1 and TRBJ2-1; a weak D match, TRBD1 (6 bases). V lost 0 bases to trimming and J lost 4 bases, with 11 bases between them. Looked up from germline, CDR1 is SGHRS and CDR2 is YFSETQ. This CDR3 comprises 15 residues. The CDR3 region has the DNA TGCGCCAGCAGCTTGGACAGGGCCTCGTACAATGAGCAGTTCTTC. This encodes CASSLDRASYNEQFF.

As DNA, the CDR3 is TGTGCCAGCCGGGACTCATATAGCAATCAGCCCCAGCATTTT. Translated: CASRDSYSNQPQHF. V and J are TRBV27 and TRBJ1-5; possible D gene TRBD1, 5 bases. CDR1 is MNHEY and CDR2 is SMNVEV in the germline V gene (reference sequence). The CDR3 spans 14 residues. V gave up 8 bases and J gave up 0 bases, with 11 bases separating them.

This chain connects TRBV9 to TRBJ2-5, with TRBD2 as a possible D gene (7 bases). The V and J ends lost 1 base and 5 bases respectively, with 24 bases between them. Germline loops: CDR1 SGDLS, CDR2 YYNGEE. This CDR3 spans 18 amino acids. In nucleotides, the CDR3 is TGTGCCAGCAGCGTAACCCTAAGGGGGGCGGGGGAGGCGGAGACCCAGTACTTC. It is translated as CASSVTLRGAGEAETQYF.

This chain's CDR3 is CASSPGLAGNEQYF. The CDR3 DNA reads as TGTGCCAGCAGTCCCGGACTAGCGGGCAACGAGCAGTACTTC. The chain couples TRBV27 to TRBJ2-5; 11 bases are a match to TRBD2. The DNA end favors TRBJ2-7, so the J call may be wrong. This CDR3 has 14 amino acids. Germline lookup yields CDR1 MNHEY and CDR2 SMNVEV (reference sequence).

The chain uses TRBV4-2 and TRBJ2-5; 10 bases are a match to TRBD2. V dropped 0 bases and J dropped 0; count of bases not matched to a gene: 10. The CDR3 loop spans 19 amino acids. Looked up from germline, CDR1 is LGHNA and CDR2 is YNFKEQ. The CDR3 DNA is TGTGCCAGCAGCCAAGACGAACTAGCGGGATGGACGTACCAAGAGACCCAGTACTTC. This encodes CASSQDELAGWTYQETQYF.

The chain employs TRBV7-3 and TRBJ1-6, with D perhaps matching TRBD1 (5 bases). The CDR3 totals 16 residues. The V end was cut by 1 base, the J end by 1 base, with 8 bases between. CDR1 SGHTA and CDR2 FQGTGA come from the germline V gene. In DNA, the CDR3 is TGTGCCAGCAGCTTAAGGGGGGGTTCCTATAATTCACCCCTCCACTTT. Encoded protein: CASSLRGGSYNSPLHF.

This clone appeared a few times. The same CDR3 arises from other DNA sequences in this sample as well. The V gene is TRBV9, the J gene TRBJ2-7; 10 positions agree with TRBD2. The CDR3 runs to 14 residues. With V trimmed by 2 bases and J by 3 bases, 2 bases remained unmatched. The germline CDR1 and CDR2 sequences are SGDLS and YYNGEE. CDR3: CASSVASGSYEQYF. The CDR3 DNA is TGTGCCAGCAGCGTCGCTAGCGGGAGCTACGAGCAGTACTTC. The full variable domain, with the rest looked up from reference TRBV9 and TRBJ2-7, is DSGVTQTPKHLITATGQRVTLRCSPRSGDLSVYWYQQSLDQGLQFLIQYYNGEERAKGNILERFSAQQFPDLHSELNLSSLELGDSALYFCASSVASGSYEQYFGPGTRLTVT.

This clone came up once. The chain has TRBV14 and TRBJ1-4, with a possible D match to TRBD1 (6 bases). The CDR3 contains 16 residues. V was trimmed by 4 bases and J by 5 bases, leaving 17 bases between them. Germline loops: CDR1 SGHDN, CDR2 FVKESK. DNA of the CDR3: TGTGCCAGCAGCCTTCGACAGGTCAACGTGAATGAAAAACTGTTTTTT. This sequence encodes CASSLRQVNVNEKLFF.

This clone turned up a few times. The chain carries TRBV30 and TRBJ2-3, with a tentative D call TRBD2 (5 bases). This CDR3 is 15 amino acids long. Trimming removed 4 bases at V and 1 base at J, with 15 bases between. In germline, CDR1 is GTSNPN, CDR2 SVGIG (reference sequence). CDR3 sequence (DNA): TGTGCCTGGACCCCCGGACTCGCCCGCACAGATACGCAGTATTTT. Encoded protein: CAWTPGLARTDTQYF.

The rearrangement links TRBV27 to TRBJ2-7; 8 bases match TRBD2. There are 15 residues in the CDR3. Trimming took 6 bases from V and 4 from J; bases not matched to a gene: 11. The V gene's germline CDR1 is MNHEY and CDR2 SMNVEV (reference sequence). CDR3 loop: CASSYILAVGYEQYF. The CDR3 DNA reads TGTGCCAGCAGCTACATACTAGCGGTTGGTTACGAGCAGTACTTC.

This chain uses TRBV5-1 with TRBJ2-1; no clear D gene. The germline V gene encodes CDR1 SGHRS and CDR2 YFSETQ. The CDR3 covers 14 residues. Trimming left V 0 bases short and J 7 bases short, with 11 bases between. In nucleotides, the CDR3 is TGCGCCAGCAGCTTGGTGGCTAGTGAGAATGAGCAGTTCTTC. Encoded protein: CASSLVASENEQFF.

The genes are TRBV6-5 and TRBJ1-2, with D unclear. V was cut by 5 bases and J by 3 bases, with 10 bases left in between. This CDR3 is built from 13 residues. CDR1 MNHEY and CDR2 SVGAGI come from the germline V gene. CDR3 protein: CASSPREHYGYTF. As DNA, the CDR3 is TGTGCCAGCAGTCCCCGAGAGCACTATGGCTACACCTTC.

This clone has a handful of counts. The rearrangement joins TRBV5-6 to TRBJ2-7, with 10 nucleotides matching TRBD1. CDR3 length equals 17 residues. Germline values: CDR1 SGHDT, CDR2 YYEEEE. J lost 3 bases, V lost 6 bases, and 15 bases had no gene match. The CDR3 reads CASNLYFPGTGVYEQYF. For the CDR3, the DNA is TGTGCCAGCAATCTTTACTTCCCTGGGACAGGGGTCTACGAGCAGTACTTC.

This clone has only one observation. The V call is TRBV4-1, the J call TRBJ2-5; 12 nucleotides match TRBD1. Germline trimming cut 4 bases from V and 5 bases from J; bases unmatched to any gene: 5. Germline-derived CDR1 and CDR2 are MGHRA and YSYEKL. The CDR3 is made up of 15 amino acids. Here the CDR3 reads CASSPGTGGVETQYF. The CDR3 DNA sequence: TGCGCCAGCAGCCCCGGGACAGGGGGCGTGGAGACCCAGTACTTC.

The gene calls are TRBV11-3 and TRBJ2-2; the D gene is possibly TRBD2 (6 bases). CDR1 and CDR2 (germline): SGHNT, YENEEA. Trimming shortened V by 4 bases and J by 5 bases, and 14 bases separated the two germline ends. The CDR3 extends over 15 amino acids. The CDR3 spells CASSYGGGMTGELFF. The CDR3 nucleotides read TGTGCCAGCAGCTACGGGGGAGGAATGACCGGGGAGCTGTTTTTT.

The chain recombines TRBV5-8 with TRBJ2-7, with D perhaps matching TRBD1 (6 bases). The CDR3 spans 16 residues. V was pared by 0 bases and J by 7 bases, with 20 bases between. Germline CDR1 SGHTS, CDR2 YDEGEE. This CDR3 reads CASSLAGTPLLREQYF. DNA of the CDR3: TGTGCCAGCAGCTTGGCCGGGACACCACTTTTGAGGGAGCAGTACTTC. The variable domain in full, with the rest retrieved from reference TRBV5-8 and TRBJ2-7, is EAGVTQSPTHLIKTRGQQATLRCSPISGHTSVYWYQQALGLGLQFLLWYDEGEERNRGNFPPRFSGRQFPNYSSELNVNALELEDSALYLCASSLAGTPLLREQYFGPGTRLTVT.

CDR3 DNA sequence: TGTGCCAGCAGCACCGGACAGGGGTATGGCTACACCTTC. Translation: CASSTGQGYGYTF. The chain employs TRBV28 and TRBJ1-2, with TRBD1 matching over 9 bases. Germline values: CDR1 MDHEN, CDR2 SYDVKM. This CDR3 contains 13 residues. V trimming: 6 bases; J trimming: 5 bases; junction bases outside the gene matches: 4.

This chain uses TRBV27 with TRBJ1-1; possibly TRBD1 for D (6 bases). Deletions cut 6 bases from V and 7 bases from J, with 12 bases between. Per germline, CDR1 MNHEY and CDR2 SMNVEV (reference sequence). CDR3 length: 12 residues. CDR3 nucleotides: TGTGCCAGCAGGGACAGAATATGTGAAGCTTTCTTT. This encodes CASRDRICEAFF.

On this clone itself: Other DNA sequences in the same sample also yield this CDR3. The rearrangement uses TRBV5-6 and TRBJ2-3; 9 bases map to TRBD1. This CDR3 is 15 amino acids long. Per germline, CDR1 SGHDT and CDR2 YYEEEE. Trimming cost V 0 bases and J 3 bases; bases outside gene matches: 2. The CDR3 loop reads CASSLGDRGTDTQYF. CDR3 nucleotides: TGTGCCAGCAGCTTGGGAGACAGGGGGACAGATACGCAGTATTTT.

A word on this clone: A read error is the likely source, as a far larger clone sits one nucleotide away. The V gene is TRBV6-5, the J gene TRBJ1-2, with 10 nucleotides matching TRBD1. The CDR3 loop spans 13 amino acids. CDR1 MNHEY and CDR2 SVGAGI come from the germline V gene. The CDR3 sequence: CASSLGQGDGYPF. The CDR3 DNA is TGTGCCAGCAGTTTAGGACAGGGGGATGGCTACCCCTTC.

The chain employs TRBV5-1 and TRBJ1-3; perhaps TRBD1 as D (6 bases). The ends were cut back, 4 bases at V and 0 bases at J, with 11 bases in the middle. CDR3 size: 15 residues. CDR1 is SGHRS and CDR2 is YFSETQ in the germline V gene. The CDR3, as DNA: TGCGCCAGCAGCCAGGGGCCCCCCTCTGGAAACACCATATATTTT. It yields the protein CASSQGPPSGNTIYF.

The chain employs TRBV29-1 and TRBJ2-2, with 9 positions matching TRBD2. Germline V gene data show CDR1 as SQVTM and CDR2 as ANQGSEA. Trimming removed 5 bases from V and 7 bases from J; junction bases left unmatched: 8. This CDR3 is built from 14 residues. The CDR3 loop is CSVRSSGSSGELFF. The CDR3 DNA sequence: TGCAGCGTTAGGAGTAGCGGGAGTAGCGGGGAGCTGTTTTTT.